This is a list of T cell receptor beta chains from one sample in a study of T cell responses to AZD1222 COVID-19 vaccine. Sequencing was performed with immunoSEQ multiplex PCR; in TCRdb, only in-frame clones are kept and a portion is missing. The sample consists of some 170,000 clones, roughly 91% of them appearing once. Sequenced material: peripheral blood, taken on day 0 of AZD1222 vaccination. The receptors were gathered from an adult in good health. Each CDR3 is given with its conserved first and last residue. D genes are given only for firm matches. A row's size may be missing; if present it is once, few, many or a size class.

V gene,J gene,D gene,clone size,CDR3 DNA,CDR3 protein
TRBV27,TRBJ2-4,-,-,TGTGCCAGCAGTCCGACCCTGGGCAAAAACATTCAGTACTTC,CASSPTLGKNIQYF
TRBV4-3,TRBJ2-3,-,once,TGCGCCAGCAGCCAAGATTCGGGTATCACAGATACGCAGTATTTT,CASSQDSGITDTQYF
TRBV6-2/TRBV6-3,TRBJ2-6,-,-,TGTGCCAGCAGTTACTCGAAGCCTGGGGCCAACGTCCTGACTTTC,CASSYSKPGANVLTF
TRBV19,TRBJ1-5,-,-,TGTGCCAGTAGTATATACGACGAGGATCAGCCCCAGCATTTT,CASSIYDEDQPQHF
TRBV15,TRBJ1-1,TRBD1,-,TGTGCCACCAGAAGGGACAGGGACACTGAAGCTTTCTTT,CATRRDRDTEAFF
TRBV9,TRBJ1-4,-,once,TGTGCCAGCAGCCTTCGGGCCGGTTGGGGTTTAGAAGAAAAACTGTTTTTT,CASSLRAGWGLEEKLFF
TRBV3-1/TRBV3-2,TRBJ1-5,-,-,TGTGCCAGCAGCCAAGAGGGGGGTAAGGCCCAGCATTTT,CASSQEGGKAQHF
TRBV6-5,TRBJ1-6,-,once,TGTGCCAGCAGAAGACAAGACAATTCACCCCTCCACTTT,CASRRQDNSPLHF
TRBV7-2,TRBJ2-3,TRBD2,-,TGTGCCAGCAGCTTAAGGGTAGGGCTAGCGGGAGATACGCAGTATTTT,CASSLRVGLAGDTQYF
TRBV11-2,TRBJ1-2,TRBD1,once,TGTGCCAGCAGCCCCGGGACAGGGGGCAACTATGGCTACACCTTC,CASSPGTGGNYGYTF
TRBV4-3,TRBJ2-2,TRBD2,-,TGCGCCAGCAGCCAAGAGTCGGCTAGCGGGTATGCCGGGGAGCTGTTTTTT,CASSQESASGYAGELFF
TRBV5-4,TRBJ2-1,TRBD2,-,TGTGCCAGCAGCTTGAATGGCGGGAGTACTAATAATGAGCAGTTCTTC,CASSLNGGSTNNEQFF
TRBV5-1,TRBJ1-1,-,-,TGCGCCAGCAGCCCCGGGAGCACTGAAGCTTTCTTT,CASSPGSTEAFF
TRBV5-1,TRBJ2-7,-,-,TGCGCCAGCAGTCTAGGGGACTCAGGGGTTTGGAGCGAGCAGTACTTC,CASSLGDSGVWSEQYF
TRBV7-8,TRBJ1-1,TRBD1,-,TGTGCCAGCAGCCAACAGGGGGGCACTGAAGCTTTCTTT,CASSQQGGTEAFF
TRBV2,TRBJ1-1,TRBD1,-,TGTGCCAGCAGGGAACACCGGGACAGCTCGAACACTGAAGCTTTCTTT,CASREHRDSSNTEAFF
TRBV20-1,TRBJ2-5,-,-,TGCAGTGCTAGAGATCGATTGGGACACTTC,CSARDRLGHF
TRBV5-4,TRBJ2-2,TRBD2,-,TGTGCCAGCAGCAGGGGGACTAGCGGGGGGGCGAACACCGGGGAGCTGTTTTTT,CASSRGTSGGANTGELFF
TRBV6-5,TRBJ1-5,TRBD1,once,TGTGCCAGCAGGAGACAGGGAAATCAGCCCCAGCATTTT,CASRRQGNQPQHF
TRBV19,TRBJ2-1,-,few,TGTGCCAGTAGTATCAGAACCATTTCAAACAATGAGCAGTTCTTC,CASSIRTISNNEQFF